What follows is one T cell receptor beta chain and its context. The data originate from a study of blood T cells in healthy people across ages. Using a J-beta primer mix together with a sample-barcoded 5' primer, a second PCR was run for roughly 6 to 11 cycles. TCRdb called the 5' RACE reads again in MiXCR, with one record for every CDR3 protein. The data show fewer than 2,000,000 distinct CDR3 sequences, 39% seen once. Germline CDR1 and CDR2: LGHDT and YNNKEL (reference sequence). CDR3 size: 16 residues. Unmatched junction bases numbered 13, after V lost 8 bases and J lost 4 bases. The sequenced sample was blood. This chain connects TRBV3-1 to TRBJ2-7; 11 bases are shared with TRBD2. The TCR sequence derives from a human donor in good health. The CDR3 here is CASARGSLAGGYEQYF. The CDR3 DNA sequence: TGTGCCAGCGCACGAGGTTCTCTAGCGGGGGGTTACGAGCAGTACTTC.